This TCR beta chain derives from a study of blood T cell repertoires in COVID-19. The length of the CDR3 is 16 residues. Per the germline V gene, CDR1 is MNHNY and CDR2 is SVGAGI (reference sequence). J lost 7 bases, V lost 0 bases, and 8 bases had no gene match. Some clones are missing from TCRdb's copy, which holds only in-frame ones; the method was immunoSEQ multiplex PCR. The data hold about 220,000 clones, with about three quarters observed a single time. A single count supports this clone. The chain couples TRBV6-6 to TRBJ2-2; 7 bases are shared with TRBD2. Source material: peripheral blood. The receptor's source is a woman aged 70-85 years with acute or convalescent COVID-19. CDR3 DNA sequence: TGTGCCAGCAGTTACTCGCGGGGGAAAAGAGGCGGGGAGCTGTTTTTT. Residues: CASSYSRGKRGGELFF.